This TCR beta chain was identified during a study of blood T cell repertoires in COVID-19. Whole-study context: The study drew acute and convalescent COVID-19 samples from the United States, Italy and Spain.

This clone appeared a few times. Per the study methods: Nucleated cell counts were estimated from reference gene primer amplification. Assay: immunoSEQ multiplex PCR; the TCRdb copy retains only in-frame clones and omits some. V, J and clone size reflect that table, while D and trimming were determined from the DNA. Of approximately 31,000 clones in the sample, 85% to 90% were seen once. Deletions cut 3 bases from V and 14 bases from J, with 17 bases between. Germline CDR1 reads KGHSH; CDR2 reads LQKENI. This CDR3 region has 13 residues. The V call is TRBV18, the J call TRBJ1-3; possibly TRBD1 for D (5 bases). Sequenced sample: peripheral blood. This sequence originates from a man aged 70 or older with active COVID-19. Here the CDR3 DNA reads TGTGCCAGCTCACCGGAAAAGGACACTGCTTTATATTTT. This gives the protein CASSPEKDTALYF.